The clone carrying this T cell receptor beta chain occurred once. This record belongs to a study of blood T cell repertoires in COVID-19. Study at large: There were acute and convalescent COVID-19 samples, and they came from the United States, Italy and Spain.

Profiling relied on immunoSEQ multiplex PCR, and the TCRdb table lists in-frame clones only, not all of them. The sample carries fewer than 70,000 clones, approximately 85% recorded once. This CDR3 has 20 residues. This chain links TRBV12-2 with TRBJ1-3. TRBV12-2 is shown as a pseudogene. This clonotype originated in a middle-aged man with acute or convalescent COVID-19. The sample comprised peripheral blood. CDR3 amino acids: CASRLNPHGGRPDTGNTIYF. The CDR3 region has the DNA TGTGCAAGTCGCTTAAACCCCCATGGGGGGAGGCCTGATACTGGAAACACCATATATTTT.